The 11 T cell receptor beta chains presented below share a single source sample, sequenced in a study of blood T cell repertoires in COVID-19. Method: immunoSEQ multiplex PCR; TCRdb's copy keeps in-frame clones and lacks some. The repertoire holds around 190,000 clones, approximately 82% seen once, with less than 15% in the top ten. Sequencing was performed on peripheral blood. Receptor source: a human donor in a cohort sampled during active COVID-19.

This clone was observed a single time. The rearrangement uses TRBV28 and TRBJ1-6; 7 bases agree with TRBD1. The CDR3 extends over 17 amino acids. Trimming took 6 bases from V and 10 from J; bases not matched to a gene: 18. The V gene's germline CDR1 is MDHEN and CDR2 SYDVKM. CDR3 sequence (DNA): TGTGCCAGCAGCCCGGGACAGTATGAGATAGGTCGGTCACCCCTCCACTTT. Encoded protein: CASSPGQYEIGRSPLHF.

The chain couples TRBV5-4 to TRBJ2-7; 7 bases are a match to TRBD2. The CDR3 is 15 residues long. The germline V gene has CDR1 SGHNT and CDR2 YYREEE (reference sequence). The V segment lost 0 bases and the J segment 2 bases; nucleotides outside the gene matches: 5. CDR3 bases: TGTGCCAGCAGCTTGGATGGGGGGGGGACCTACGAGCAGTACTTC. It specifies CASSLDGGGTYEQYF.

The V gene is TRBV7-2, the J gene TRBJ1-6; TRBD1 matches 8 bases. Germline V gives CDR1 SGHTA, CDR2 FQGNSA. The trim removed 5 bases at V and 7 bases at J, leaving 10 bases unmatched. The CDR3 is made up of 16 amino acids. This chain's CDR3 is CASSPTTGVGNSPLHF. Here the CDR3 DNA reads TGTGCCAGCAGCCCGACGACAGGGGTCGGCAATTCACCCCTCCACTTT.

This chain links TRBV10-3 with TRBJ2-7; 11 bases are shared with TRBD2. The CDR3 is made up of 16 amino acids. The ends lost 4 bases at V and 6 bases at J; junction bases unmatched: 11. Germline lookup yields CDR1 ENHRY and CDR2 SYGVKD. CDR3 nucleotide sequence: TGTGCCATCAGTGGGCGGGGACTAGCGGCCGGTCCCGAGCAGTACTTC. It codes for CAISGRGLAAGPEQYF.

This chain joins TRBV27 and TRBJ2-2; TRBD1 aligns across 11 bases. The germline CDR1 and CDR2 sequences are MNHEY and SMNVEV (reference sequence). J was trimmed by 6 bases and V by 6 bases; bases with no gene match: 6. This CDR3 is 15 amino acids long. CDR3 DNA sequence: TGTGCCAGCAGGGACAGGGGGCGACGCCCCGGGGAGCTGTTTTTT. This encodes CASRDRGRRPGELFF.

This clone was observed a handful of times. The same CDR3 arises from other DNA sequences in this sample as well. This chain uses TRBV11-3 with TRBJ2-7, with TRBD2 matching 7 bases. V lost 1 base, J lost 7 bases, and 4 bases stayed unmatched. CDR3 length: 13 amino acids. CDR1 SGHNT and CDR2 YENEEA come from the germline V gene. The CDR3 coding sequence is TGTGCCAGCAGCTTAGGCGGGAGTGGAGAGCAGTACTTC. Its protein is CASSLGGSGEQYF.

This clone has only a few counts. The chain combines TRBV6-6 with TRBJ1-1; 12 bases are shared with TRBD1. Germline CDR1 is MNHNY and CDR2 is SVGAGI (reference sequence). The CDR3 is 19 residues long. V lost 5 bases to trimming and J lost 5 bases; unmatched junction nucleotides: 18. The CDR3, as DNA: TGTGCCAGCAGTCTCGACGTTCGCGGGACAGGGGGCGCGGGAACTGAAGCTTTCTTT. Translation gives CASSLDVRGTGGAGTEAFF.

The rearrangement joins TRBV19 to TRBJ2-1; 7 positions agree with TRBD1. Germline V lookup: CDR1 LNHDA, CDR2 SQIVND (reference sequence). The CDR3 is 15 residues long. V trimming: 9 bases; J trimming: 2 bases; junction bases outside the gene matches: 10. The CDR3: CASKNRQGAYNEQFF. CDR3 bases: TGTGCCAGCAAAAATCGACAGGGTGCCTACAATGAGCAGTTCTTC.

This clone appeared once. The chain couples TRBV14 to TRBJ1-4; a weak D match, TRBD1 (5 bases). CDR3 size: 15 residues. Per the germline V gene, CDR1 is SGHDN and CDR2 is FVKESK. V dropped 4 bases and J dropped 3 bases, with 12 bases sitting between them. CDR3 bases: TGTGCCAGCAGCCCTCAGGGATTAGCTAATGAAAAACTGTTTTTT. Encoded protein: CASSPQGLANEKLFF.

Details on this clone: Other DNA sequences from this sample encode an identical CDR3 as well. This chain connects TRBV5-1 to TRBJ2-7; unclear D gene. V lost 0 bases and J 3 bases, leaving 4 bases between the germline ends. CDR1 and CDR2 (germline): SGHRS, YFSETQ. The CDR3 is made up of 12 amino acids. DNA of the CDR3: TGCGCCAGCAGCTTGGACGGCTACGAGCAGTACTTC. Its translation is CASSLDGYEQYF.

This clone was seen a single time. This chain uses TRBV5-6 with TRBJ2-7, with TRBD1 identical over 7 bases. The germline gives CDR1 SGHDT, CDR2 YYEEEE. This CDR3 contains 15 residues. V lost 4 bases, J lost 2 bases, and 9 bases stayed unmatched. CDR3 loop: CASSPSEGQPYEQYF. The CDR3 coding sequence is TGTGCCAGCAGCCCCAGCGAGGGACAGCCCTACGAGCAGTACTTC.